Given below is one T cell receptor (beta chain) in context. Germline values: CDR1 MNHEY, CDR2 SVGAGI. V lost 4 bases, J lost 2 bases, and 12 bases lay in between. This CDR3 spans 15 amino acids. This sample stems from a study of blood T cell repertoires in COVID-19. Original analysis: Researchers report that nucleated cell counts were estimated from reference gene primer amplification. Profiled with immunoSEQ multiplex PCR; TCRdb holds only in-frame clones, not every one. Clone size and V and J calls were adopted from that table, with D and trimming inferred from the DNA. The sample records 200,000 to 250,000 clones, 70% to 90% being singletons.

The receptor was isolated from a man in his forties with acute or convalescent COVID-19. The gene calls are TRBV6-5 and TRBJ1-5; possible D gene TRBD1, 5 bases. The sample comprised peripheral blood. In DNA form, the CDR3 reads TGTGCCAGCAGTTTAGGGGCTCTAGGCAATCAGCCCCAGCATTTT. This sequence encodes CASSLGALGNQPQHF.